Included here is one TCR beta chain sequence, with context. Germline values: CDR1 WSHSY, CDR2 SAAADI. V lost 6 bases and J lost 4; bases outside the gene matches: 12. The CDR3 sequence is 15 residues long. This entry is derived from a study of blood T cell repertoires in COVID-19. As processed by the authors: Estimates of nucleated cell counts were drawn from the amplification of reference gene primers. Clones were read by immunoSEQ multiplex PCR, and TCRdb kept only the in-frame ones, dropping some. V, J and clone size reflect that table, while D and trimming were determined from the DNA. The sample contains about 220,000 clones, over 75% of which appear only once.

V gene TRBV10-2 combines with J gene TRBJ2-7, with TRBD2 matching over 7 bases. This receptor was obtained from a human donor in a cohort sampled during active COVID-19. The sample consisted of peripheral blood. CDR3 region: CASRGEGGREYEQYF. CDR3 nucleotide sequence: TGCGCCAGCAGGGGAGAGGGCGGGAGAGAGTACGAGCAGTACTTC.